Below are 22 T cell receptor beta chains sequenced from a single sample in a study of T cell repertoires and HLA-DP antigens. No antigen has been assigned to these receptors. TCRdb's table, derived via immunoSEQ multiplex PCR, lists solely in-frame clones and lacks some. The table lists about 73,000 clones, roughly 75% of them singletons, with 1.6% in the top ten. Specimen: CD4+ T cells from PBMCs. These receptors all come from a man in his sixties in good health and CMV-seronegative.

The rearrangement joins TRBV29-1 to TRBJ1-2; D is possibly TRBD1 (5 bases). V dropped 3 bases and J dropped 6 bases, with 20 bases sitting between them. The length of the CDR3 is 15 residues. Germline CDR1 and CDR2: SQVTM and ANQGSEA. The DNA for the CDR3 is TGCAGCGTTGATGGCGGGGCGGGATTTTGGGATGGCTACACCTTC. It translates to CSVDGGAGFWDGYTF.

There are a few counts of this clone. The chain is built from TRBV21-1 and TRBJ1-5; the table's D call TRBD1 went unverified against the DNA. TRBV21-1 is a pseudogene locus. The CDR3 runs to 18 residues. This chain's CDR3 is CASTSPGTSNHSNQPQHF. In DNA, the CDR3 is TGTGCCAGCACCAGCCCCGGGACAAGTAATCATAGCAATCAGCCCCAGCATTTT.

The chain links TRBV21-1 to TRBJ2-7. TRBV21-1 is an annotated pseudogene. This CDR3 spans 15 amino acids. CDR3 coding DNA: TGTGCCAGCAGCAAAGACCCCATCCTCTTCTACGAGCAGTACTTC. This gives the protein CASSKDPILFYEQYF.

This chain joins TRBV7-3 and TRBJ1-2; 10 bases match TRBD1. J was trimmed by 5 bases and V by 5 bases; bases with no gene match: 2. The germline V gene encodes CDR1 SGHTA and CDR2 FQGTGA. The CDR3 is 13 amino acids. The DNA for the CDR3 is TGTGCCAGCAGCAAGGGACAGGGGTATGGCTACACCTTC. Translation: CASSKGQGYGYTF.

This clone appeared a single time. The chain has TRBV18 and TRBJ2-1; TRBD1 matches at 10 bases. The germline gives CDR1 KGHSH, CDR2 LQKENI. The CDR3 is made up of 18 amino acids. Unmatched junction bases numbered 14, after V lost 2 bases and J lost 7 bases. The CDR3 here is CASSPAIGGTGVNNEQFF. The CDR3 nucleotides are TGTGCCAGCTCACCAGCGATTGGCGGGACAGGGGTTAATAATGAGCAGTTCTTC.

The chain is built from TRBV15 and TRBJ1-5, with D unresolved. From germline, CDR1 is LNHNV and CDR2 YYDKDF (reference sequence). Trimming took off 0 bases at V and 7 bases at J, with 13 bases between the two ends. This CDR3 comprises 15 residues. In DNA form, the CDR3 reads TGTGCCACCAGCAGAGATCGGCAGGTAGGGCAGCCCCAGCATTTT. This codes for CATSRDRQVGQPQHF.

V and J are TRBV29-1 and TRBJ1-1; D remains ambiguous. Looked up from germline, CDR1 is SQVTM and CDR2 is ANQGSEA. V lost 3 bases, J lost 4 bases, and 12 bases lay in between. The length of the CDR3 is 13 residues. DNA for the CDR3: TGCAGCGTTGATGTGGCAGGAGCCACTGAAGCTTTCTTT. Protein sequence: CSVDVAGATEAFF.

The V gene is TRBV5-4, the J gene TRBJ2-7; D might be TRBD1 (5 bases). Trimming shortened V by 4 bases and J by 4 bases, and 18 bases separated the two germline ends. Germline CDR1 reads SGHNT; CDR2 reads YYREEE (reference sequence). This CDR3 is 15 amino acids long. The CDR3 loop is CASSPAGYQGYEQYF. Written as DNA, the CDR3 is TGTGCCAGCAGCCCTGCAGGGTATCAAGGGTACGAGCAGTACTTC.

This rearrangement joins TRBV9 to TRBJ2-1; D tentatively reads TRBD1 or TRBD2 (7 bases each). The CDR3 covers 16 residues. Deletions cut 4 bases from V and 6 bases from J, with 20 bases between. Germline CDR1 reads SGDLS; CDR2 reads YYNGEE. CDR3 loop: CASSSGGGRRANEQFF. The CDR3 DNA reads TGTGCCAGCAGCTCAGGGGGGGGGCGCCGAGCCAATGAGCAGTTCTTC. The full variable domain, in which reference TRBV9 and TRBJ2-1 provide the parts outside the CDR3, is DSGVTQTPKHLITATGQRVTLRCSPRSGDLSVYWYQQSLDQGLQFLIQYYNGEERAKGNILERFSAQQFPDLHSELNLSSLELGDSALYFCASSSGGGRRANEQFFGPGTRLTVL.

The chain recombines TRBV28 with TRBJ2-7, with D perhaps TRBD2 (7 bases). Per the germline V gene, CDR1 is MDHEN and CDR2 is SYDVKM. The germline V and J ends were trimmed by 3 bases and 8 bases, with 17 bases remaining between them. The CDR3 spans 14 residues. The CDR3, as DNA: TGTGCCAGCAGTTTTCGGGGGGCAAATCCCAAGCAGTACGTC. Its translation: CASSFRGANPKQYV.

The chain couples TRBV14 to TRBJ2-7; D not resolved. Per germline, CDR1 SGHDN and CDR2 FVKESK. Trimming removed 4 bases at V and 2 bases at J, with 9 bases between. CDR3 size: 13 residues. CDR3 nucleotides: TGTGCCAGCAGCCCCCCTAGGCCCTACGAGCAGTACGTC. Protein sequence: CASSPPRPYEQYV.

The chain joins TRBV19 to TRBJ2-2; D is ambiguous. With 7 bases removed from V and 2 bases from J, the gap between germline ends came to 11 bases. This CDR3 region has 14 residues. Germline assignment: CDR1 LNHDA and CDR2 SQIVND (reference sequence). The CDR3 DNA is TGTGCCAGTACCAGACTCCCTAACACCGGGGAGCTGTTTTTT. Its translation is CASTRLPNTGELFF.

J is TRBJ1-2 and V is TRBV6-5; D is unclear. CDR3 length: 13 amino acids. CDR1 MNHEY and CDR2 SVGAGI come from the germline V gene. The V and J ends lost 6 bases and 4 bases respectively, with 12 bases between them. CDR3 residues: CASSSPPAYGYTF. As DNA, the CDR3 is TGTGCCAGCAGCTCCCCCCCCGCCTATGGCTACACCTTC.

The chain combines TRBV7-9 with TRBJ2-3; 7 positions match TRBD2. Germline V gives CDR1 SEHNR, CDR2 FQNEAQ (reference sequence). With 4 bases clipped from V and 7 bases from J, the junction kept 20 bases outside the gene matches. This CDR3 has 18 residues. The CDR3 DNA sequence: TGTGCCAGCAGCTCTAGTGTGGGAGGAGCGGGGCTCGAACATACGCAGTATTTT. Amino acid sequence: CASSSSVGGAGLEHTQYF. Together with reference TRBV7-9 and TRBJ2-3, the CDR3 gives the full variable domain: DTGVSQNPRHKITKRGQNVTFRCDPISEHNRLYWYRQTLGQGPEFLTYFQNEAQLEKSRLLSDRFSAERPKGSFSTLEIQRTEQGDSAMYLCASSSSVGGAGLEHTQYFGPGTRLTVL.

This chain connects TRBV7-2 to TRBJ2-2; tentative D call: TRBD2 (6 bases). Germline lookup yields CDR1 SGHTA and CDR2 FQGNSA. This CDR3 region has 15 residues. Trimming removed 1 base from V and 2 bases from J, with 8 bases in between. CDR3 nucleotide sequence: TGTGCCAGCAGCTTAGTGGGGACTAACACCGGGGAGCTGTTTTTT. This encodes CASSLVGTNTGELFF.

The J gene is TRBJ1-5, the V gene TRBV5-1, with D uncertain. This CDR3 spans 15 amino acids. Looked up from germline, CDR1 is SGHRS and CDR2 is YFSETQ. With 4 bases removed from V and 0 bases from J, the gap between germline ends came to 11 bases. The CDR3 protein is CASSASSGSNQPQHF. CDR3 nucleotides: TGCGCCAGCAGCGCGTCCTCAGGTAGCAATCAGCCCCAGCATTTT.

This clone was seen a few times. For the CDR3, the DNA is TGTGCCAGCAGTTACCGACTGAGCTATGGCTACACCTTC. It specifies CASSYRLSYGYTF. The genes are TRBV2 and TRBJ1-2, with unresolved D. The V gene's germline CDR1 is SNHLY and CDR2 FYNNEI. The CDR3 totals 13 residues. V lost 5 bases to trimming and J lost 4 bases, with 11 bases between them.

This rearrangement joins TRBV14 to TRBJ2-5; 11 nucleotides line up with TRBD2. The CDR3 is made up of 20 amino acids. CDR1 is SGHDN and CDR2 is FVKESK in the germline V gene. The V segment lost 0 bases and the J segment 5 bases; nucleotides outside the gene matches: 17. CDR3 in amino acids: CASSQDPRLASGGIAETQYF. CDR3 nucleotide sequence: TGTGCCAGCAGCCAAGATCCTAGGTTGGCTAGCGGGGGGATCGCGGAGACCCAGTACTTC.

CDR3 protein: CASSSLMSSYNEQFF. The DNA for the CDR3 is TGTGCCAGCAGCTCCCTAATGAGCTCCTACAATGAGCAGTTCTTC. V gene TRBV9 combines with J gene TRBJ2-1; D ambiguous. The germline V gene has CDR1 SGDLS and CDR2 YYNGEE. There are 15 residues in the CDR3. Trimming pared 4 bases from V and 0 bases from J, leaving 11 bases between. The variable domain in full, completed from reference TRBV9 and TRBJ2-1, reads DSGVTQTPKHLITATGQRVTLRCSPRSGDLSVYWYQQSLDQGLQFLIQYYNGEERAKGNILERFSAQQFPDLHSELNLSSLELGDSALYFCASSSLMSSYNEQFFGPGTRLTVL.

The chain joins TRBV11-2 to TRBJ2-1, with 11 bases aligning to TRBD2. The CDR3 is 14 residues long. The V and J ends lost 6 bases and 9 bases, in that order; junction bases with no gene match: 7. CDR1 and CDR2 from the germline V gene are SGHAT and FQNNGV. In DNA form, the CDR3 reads TGTGCCAGCAGGGTCACTAGCGGGAGTGGTGAGCAGTTCTTC. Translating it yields CASRVTSGSGEQFF.

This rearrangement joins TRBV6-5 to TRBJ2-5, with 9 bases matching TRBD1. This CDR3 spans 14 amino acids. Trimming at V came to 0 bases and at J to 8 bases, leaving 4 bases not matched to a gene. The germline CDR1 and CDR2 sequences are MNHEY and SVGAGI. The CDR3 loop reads CASSYSTGGRTQYF. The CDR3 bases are TGTGCCAGCAGTTACTCTACAGGGGGCCGAACCCAGTACTTC.

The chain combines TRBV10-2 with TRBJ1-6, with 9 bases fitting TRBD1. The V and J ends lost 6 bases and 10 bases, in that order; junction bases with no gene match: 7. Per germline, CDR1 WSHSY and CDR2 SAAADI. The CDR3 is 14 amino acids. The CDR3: CASRMDRGGSPLHF. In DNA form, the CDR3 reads TGCGCCAGCAGGATGGACAGGGGCGGCTCACCCCTCCACTTT.